Listed below are T cell receptor beta chains from one sample, sequenced in a study of blood T cells in healthy people across ages. TCRdb reprocessed the 5' RACE reads with MiXCR, giving one entry per CDR3 protein. Among about 830,000 distinct CDR3 sequences listed, around 68% were seen once. Sequencing was done on a sample of blood. The receptors were sampled from a young man in good health. Both conserved end residues are part of each CDR3. The D gene is left open where the match is weak. The size entry is marked missing in some rows and otherwise reads once, few, many or a size class.

clone_size	d_call	v_call	j_call	cdr3_nt	cdr3_aa
few	TRBD1	TRBV4-3	TRBJ2-3	TGCGCCAGCAGCCAACAGGGGGCCGTAGATACGCAGTATTTT	CASSQQGAVDTQYF
NA	NA	TRBV20-1	TRBJ2-3	TGCAGTGCTAGAAGGGCGGGGGCGGATACGCAGTATTTT	CSARRAGADTQYF
NA	NA	TRBV20-1	TRBJ2-3	TGCAGTGAGGGGGGGCCAAGAACAGATACGCAGTATTTT	CSEGGPRTDTQYF
NA	NA	TRBV9	TRBJ2-1	TGTGCCAGCAGCGTAGAGGTAGGGAACAATGAGCAGTTCTTC	CASSVEVGNNEQFF
few	NA	TRBV6-5	TRBJ2-5	TGTGCCAGCAGTTACGAAGGAGAGACCCAGTACTTC	CASSYEGETQYF
NA	TRBD1	TRBV7-2	TRBJ1-1	TGTGCCAGCAGCTCAGACAGGGCATCTGAAGCTTTCTTT	CASSSDRASEAFF
NA	TRBD1	TRBV5-6	TRBJ2-1	TGTGCCAGCAGCAAGGACAGGGGGCCCAATGAGCAGTTCTTC	CASSKDRGPNEQFF
NA	NA	TRBV20-1	TRBJ2-5	TGCAGTGCTAGAGTGCCTAACCAAGAGACCCAGTACTTC	CSARVPNQETQYF
NA	NA	TRBV28	TRBJ1-2	TGTGCCAGCAGTGATCCCGGACCGAACTGGAACTATGGCTACACCTTC	CASSDPGPNWNYGYTF
NA	NA	TRBV30	TRBJ2-5	TGTGCCTGGAGTCCGTGGGTAGAACAGACCCAGTACTTC	CAWSPWVEQTQYF
NA	TRBD2	TRBV29-1	TRBJ2-1	TGCAGCGTTGTTGTGACTAGCAGGGAGCAGTTCTTC	CSVVVTSREQFF
NA	NA	TRBV7-2	TRBJ2-1	TGTGCCAGCAGCTTGACAGACAAGGGATACAATGAGCAGTTCTTC	CASSLTDKGYNEQFF
NA	NA	TRBV5-5	TRBJ2-1	TGTGCCAGCAGCCGAGGGGCCGGACAAAACAATGAGCAGTTCTTC	CASSRGAGQNNEQFF
NA	TRBD1	TRBV7-9	TRBJ1-5	TGTGCCAGCAGCCCACAGGGGGCTTTGGGCAATCAGCCCCAGCATTTT	CASSPQGALGNQPQHF
NA	NA	TRBV7-8	TRBJ2-7	TGTGCCAGCAGCGCCCCTCTAGGGGGGAACTACGAGCAGTACTTC	CASSAPLGGNYEQYF